A single sample gave rise to the 7 T cell receptor beta chains below, sequenced in a study of blood T cell repertoires in COVID-19. Sequencing used immunoSEQ multiplex PCR; TCRdb keeps in-frame clones, though not all of them. The sample lists tens of thousands of clones, roughly 90% occurring once. The specimen was peripheral blood. These receptor sequences come from a male donor with acute or convalescent COVID-19.

The rearrangement joins TRBV30 to TRBJ1-3; the match to TRBD1 covers 7 bases. J was trimmed by 4 bases and V by 6 bases; bases with no gene match: 9. This CDR3 is built from 14 residues. Germline V gene data show CDR1 as GTSNPN and CDR2 as SVGIG (reference sequence). As DNA, the CDR3 is TGTGCCTGTGCCATGACAGGGTACGGAAACACCATATATTTT. Translated, it gives CACAMTGYGNTIYF.

DNA for the CDR3: TGCGCCAGCAGCCGCCTGGGACAACCTCAAGAGACCCAGTACTTC. Protein: CASSRLGQPQETQYF. The gene calls are TRBV4-1 and TRBJ2-5, with D possibly being TRBD1 (6 bases). The germline CDR1 and CDR2 sequences are MGHRA and YSYEKL. The ends were cut back, 4 bases at V and 2 bases at J, with 14 bases in the middle. The CDR3 spans 15 residues.

The chain couples TRBV2 to TRBJ2-1; 9 bases map to TRBD1. CDR1 is SNHLY and CDR2 is FYNNEI in the germline V gene. This CDR3 has 14 amino acids. The V gene end was trimmed by 4 bases and the J gene end by 9 bases; junction bases not matched to a gene: 7. CDR3 coding DNA: TGTGCCAGCAGTGCCCAGGGACAGGGAAGTGAGCAGTTCTTC. Its translation: CASSAQGQGSEQFF.

This chain uses TRBV3-1 (or the pseudogene TRBV3-2) with TRBJ2-7; TRBD2 might be the D (6 bases). This CDR3 comprises 15 residues. Trimming took off 2 bases at V and 0 bases at J, with 11 bases between the two ends. Germline lookup yields CDR1 LGHDT and CDR2 YNNKEL (reference sequence). Written as DNA, the CDR3 is TGTGCCAGCAGCCAACCTGGGGGGACCTCCTACGAGCAGTACTTC. It encodes CASSQPGGTSYEQYF.

This chain connects TRBV2 to TRBJ1-4; D is possibly TRBD1 (5 bases). The CDR3 is made up of 12 amino acids. The V end lost 6 bases, the J end lost 8 bases, and 10 bases lay between the germline ends. Germline CDR1 SNHLY, CDR2 FYNNEI. In DNA, the CDR3 is TGTGCCAGCAGGCAGCGGGACGAAAAACTGTTTTTT. Translating it yields CASRQRDEKLFF. The whole variable domain, remainder taken from reference TRBV2 and TRBJ1-4, is EPEVTQTPSHQVTQMGQEVILRCVPISNHLYFYWYRQILGQKVEFLVSFYNNEISEKSEIFDDQFSVERPDGSNFTLKIRSTKLEDSAMYFCASRQRDEKLFFGSGTQLSVL.

The rearrangement joins TRBV30 to TRBJ2-2; D remains ambiguous. The germline CDR1 and CDR2 sequences are GTSNPN and SVGIG (reference sequence). V lost 2 bases, J lost 5 bases, and 9 bases lay in between. The length of the CDR3 is 13 residues. CDR3 protein: CAWSNSRTGELFF. The CDR3 DNA is TGTGCCTGGAGTAACAGCAGGACCGGGGAGCTGTTTTTT.

The CDR3 sequence: CASSSYANTEAFF. The DNA of the CDR3 is TGCGCCAGCAGCTCCTATGCGAACACTGAAGCTTTCTTT. The V call is TRBV5-1, the J call TRBJ1-1; D is uncertain. The ends were cut back, 3 bases at V and 1 base at J, with 7 bases in the middle. The CDR3 runs to 13 residues. The germline gives CDR1 SGHRS, CDR2 YFSETQ.